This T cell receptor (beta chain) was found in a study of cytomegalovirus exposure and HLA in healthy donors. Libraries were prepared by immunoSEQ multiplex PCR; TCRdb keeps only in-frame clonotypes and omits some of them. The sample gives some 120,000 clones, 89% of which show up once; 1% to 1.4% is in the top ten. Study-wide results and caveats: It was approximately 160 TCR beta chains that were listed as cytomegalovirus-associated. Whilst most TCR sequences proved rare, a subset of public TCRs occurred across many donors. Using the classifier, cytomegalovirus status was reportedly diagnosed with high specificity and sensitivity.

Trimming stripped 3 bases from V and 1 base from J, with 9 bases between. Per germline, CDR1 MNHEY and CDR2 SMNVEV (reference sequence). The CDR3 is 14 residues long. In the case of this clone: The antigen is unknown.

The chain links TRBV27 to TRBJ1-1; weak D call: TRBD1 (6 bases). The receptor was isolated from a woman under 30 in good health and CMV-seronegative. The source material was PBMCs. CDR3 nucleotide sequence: TGTGCCAGCAGTTTTAACAGGGCGAACACTGAAGCTTTCTTT. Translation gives CASSFNRANTEAFF.